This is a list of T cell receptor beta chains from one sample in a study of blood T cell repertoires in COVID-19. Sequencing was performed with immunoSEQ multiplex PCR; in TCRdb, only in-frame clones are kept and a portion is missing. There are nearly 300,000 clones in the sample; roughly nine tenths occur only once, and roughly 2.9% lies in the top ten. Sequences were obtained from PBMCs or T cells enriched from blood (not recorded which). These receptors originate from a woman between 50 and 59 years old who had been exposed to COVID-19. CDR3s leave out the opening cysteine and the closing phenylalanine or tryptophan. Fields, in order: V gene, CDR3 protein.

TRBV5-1 ASSLASGLSGELF
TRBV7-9 ASSLDTGTGNSPLH
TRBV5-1 ASSLWGDGGYT
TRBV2 ASSYSYEQY
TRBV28 ASSPPGQSYEQY
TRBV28 ASIQGTYNSPLH
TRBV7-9 ASSLAQGGNQPQH
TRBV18 ASSPGLDGYNSPLH
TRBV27 ASSLRDTMTTGELF
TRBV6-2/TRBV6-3 ASSYSIGGRVGTDTQY
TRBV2 ASSPYMIGNQPQH
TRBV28 ASSPPVSGVNTGELF
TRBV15 ATSRAQGGTGELF
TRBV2 TSNPGLAGTGELF
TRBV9 ASTETGKHEQY
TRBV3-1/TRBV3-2 ASSPSGFSGNTIY
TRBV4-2 ASSQAGGPYSDTQY
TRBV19 ASSIRGADTQY
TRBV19 ASSGQPNTGELF
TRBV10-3 AIEAGGRGDGYT
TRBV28 ASSNRDRVGQPQH
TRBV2 ASIRDRGLFQGNTIY
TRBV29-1 SVDTASGTDTQY
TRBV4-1 ASSQYETGGWSNQPQH
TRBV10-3 AIRTTGQGVTEAF
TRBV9 ASSDRAGDSPLH
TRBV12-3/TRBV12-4 ASSLGGHTEAF
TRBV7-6 ASSLSRLRQETQY
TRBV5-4 ASSSGGLGRDEQF
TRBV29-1 SVDKGGGAGSAF
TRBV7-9 ASSPSGSYEQY
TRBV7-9 ASRDSGETQY